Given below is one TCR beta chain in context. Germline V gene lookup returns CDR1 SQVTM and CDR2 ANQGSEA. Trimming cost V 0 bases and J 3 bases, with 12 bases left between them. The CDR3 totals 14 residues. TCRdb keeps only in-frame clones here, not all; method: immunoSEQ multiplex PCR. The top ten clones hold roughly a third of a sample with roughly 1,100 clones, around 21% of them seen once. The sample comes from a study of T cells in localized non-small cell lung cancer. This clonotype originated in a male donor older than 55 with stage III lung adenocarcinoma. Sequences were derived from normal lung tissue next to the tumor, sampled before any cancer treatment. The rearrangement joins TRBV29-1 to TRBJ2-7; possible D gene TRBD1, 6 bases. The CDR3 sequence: CSVEDQNRDYEQYF. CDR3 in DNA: TGCAGCGTTGAAGATCAGAACAGGGACTACGAGCAGTACTTC.